These T cell receptor beta chains were read from a single sample in a study of siplizumab effects on memory and regulatory T cells. Profiled with immunoSEQ multiplex PCR; TCRdb holds only in-frame clones, not every one. Among about 100,000 clones, around 92% were seen once, and the ten largest hold about 2.4%. Sequencing was performed on CD4+ T cells sorted from blood. These receptor sequences come from a human donor in good health. Some clones in this sample may be carry-over from other donors' samples. The CDR3 runs from the conserved cysteine through the conserved F or W. Clone size, where shown, is once, few, many, or a class for clones that have expanded.

v_call	j_call	clone_size	cdr3_aa
TRBV11-2	TRBJ2-1	NA	CASSLEPAGNEQFF
TRBV5-4	TRBJ2-2	NA	CASSSNTGELFF
TRBV9	TRBJ1-1	NA	CASSAQGGSANTEAFF
TRBV7-2	TRBJ1-1	NA	CASSPRRAGGGTEAFF
TRBV30	TRBJ2-3	few	CAWSAESFTDTQYF
TRBV18	TRBJ2-2	NA	CASSPRGTGMAGTGELFF
TRBV6-1	TRBJ1-1	NA	CASSEALQGRTEAFF
TRBV2	TRBJ2-7	NA	CASSRTALYEQYF
TRBV5-1	TRBJ2-5	NA	CASSLGFVGGSETQYF
TRBV7-9	TRBJ2-4	once	CASSPTGERVKNIQYF
TRBV7-8	TRBJ2-7	NA	CASSLSWWEQYF
TRBV28	TRBJ1-1	NA	CASSSVNTEAFF
TRBV6-1	TRBJ1-5	NA	CASSVVGQGNPSNQPQHF